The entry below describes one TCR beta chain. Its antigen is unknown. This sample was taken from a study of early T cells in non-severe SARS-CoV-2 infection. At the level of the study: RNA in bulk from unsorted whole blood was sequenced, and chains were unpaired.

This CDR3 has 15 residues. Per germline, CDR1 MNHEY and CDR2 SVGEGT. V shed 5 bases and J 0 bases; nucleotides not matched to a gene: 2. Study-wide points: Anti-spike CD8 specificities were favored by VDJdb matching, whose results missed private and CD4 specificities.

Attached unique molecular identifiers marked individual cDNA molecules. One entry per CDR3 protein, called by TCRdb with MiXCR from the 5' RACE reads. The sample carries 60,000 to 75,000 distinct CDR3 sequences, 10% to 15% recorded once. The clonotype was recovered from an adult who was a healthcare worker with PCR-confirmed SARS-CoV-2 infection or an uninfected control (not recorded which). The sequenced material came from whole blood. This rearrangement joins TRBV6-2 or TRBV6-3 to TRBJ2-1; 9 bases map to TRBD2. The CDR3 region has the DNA TGTGCCAGCAGTCGACTAGCGGCCTCCTACAATGAGCAGTTCTTC. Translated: CASSRLAASYNEQFF.